This T cell receptor beta chain was sequenced during a study of blood T cell repertoires in COVID-19. On the study more broadly: Samples of COVID-19 (acute and convalescent) were obtained from the United States, Italy and Spain. The cDNA or gDNA used as material had been derived from T cells, B-cell-depleted T cells, or PBMCs.

CDR1 and CDR2 (germline): SGHAT, FQNNGV. J was trimmed by 5 bases and V by 4 bases; bases with no gene match: 4. The length of the CDR3 is 15 residues. Original data processing: Reference gene primers were amplified, and this amplification served to estimate nucleated cell counts. Only in-frame clones appear in the TCRdb table, and some are missing; sequencing was by immunoSEQ multiplex PCR. The V and J calls and clone size were taken over from that table, and D and trimming were inferred from the DNA. The sample contains about 230,000 clones, 70% to 90% of which appear only once. What was sequenced was peripheral blood. The receptor was isolated from a woman aged 70-85 years with active or convalescent COVID-19. The rearrangement joins TRBV11-2 to TRBJ2-1; TRBD2 matches 11 bases. The DNA for the CDR3 is TGTGCCAGCAGCTATGCACTAGCGGGAGACAATGAGCAGTTCTTC. Translation gives CASSYALAGDNEQFF.